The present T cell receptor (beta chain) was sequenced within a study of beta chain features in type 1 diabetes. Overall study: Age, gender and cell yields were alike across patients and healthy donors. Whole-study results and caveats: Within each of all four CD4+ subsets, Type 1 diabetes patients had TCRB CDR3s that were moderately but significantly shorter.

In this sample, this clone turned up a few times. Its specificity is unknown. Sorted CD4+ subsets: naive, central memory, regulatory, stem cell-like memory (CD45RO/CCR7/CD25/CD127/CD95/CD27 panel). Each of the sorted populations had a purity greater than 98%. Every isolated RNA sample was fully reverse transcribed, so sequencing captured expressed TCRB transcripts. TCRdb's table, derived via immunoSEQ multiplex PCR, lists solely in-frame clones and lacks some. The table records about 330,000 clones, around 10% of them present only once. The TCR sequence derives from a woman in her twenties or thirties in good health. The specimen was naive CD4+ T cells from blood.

DNA of the CDR3: TGTGCCAGCAGTTTAGCGGGAGGGTCCTACGAGCAGTACTTC. This translates into CASSLAGGSYEQYF. The chain recombines TRBV6-5 with TRBJ2-7; 11 bases map to TRBD2. The CDR3 has 14 residues. J was trimmed by 1 base and V by 4 bases; bases with no gene match: 0. The germline V gene encodes CDR1 MNHEY and CDR2 SVGAGI.